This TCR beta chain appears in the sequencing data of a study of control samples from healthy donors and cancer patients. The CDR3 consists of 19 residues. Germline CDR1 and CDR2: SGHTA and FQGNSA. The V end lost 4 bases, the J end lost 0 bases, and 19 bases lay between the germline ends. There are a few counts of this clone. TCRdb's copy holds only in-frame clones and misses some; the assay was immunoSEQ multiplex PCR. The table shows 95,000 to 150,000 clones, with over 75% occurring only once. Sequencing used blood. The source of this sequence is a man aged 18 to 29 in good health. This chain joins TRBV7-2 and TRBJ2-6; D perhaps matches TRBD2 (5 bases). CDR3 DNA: TGTGCCAGCAGCTCGGCGTTCGGGGAATTGACCTCTGGGGCCAACGTCCTGACTTTC. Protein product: CASSSAFGELTSGANVLTF.